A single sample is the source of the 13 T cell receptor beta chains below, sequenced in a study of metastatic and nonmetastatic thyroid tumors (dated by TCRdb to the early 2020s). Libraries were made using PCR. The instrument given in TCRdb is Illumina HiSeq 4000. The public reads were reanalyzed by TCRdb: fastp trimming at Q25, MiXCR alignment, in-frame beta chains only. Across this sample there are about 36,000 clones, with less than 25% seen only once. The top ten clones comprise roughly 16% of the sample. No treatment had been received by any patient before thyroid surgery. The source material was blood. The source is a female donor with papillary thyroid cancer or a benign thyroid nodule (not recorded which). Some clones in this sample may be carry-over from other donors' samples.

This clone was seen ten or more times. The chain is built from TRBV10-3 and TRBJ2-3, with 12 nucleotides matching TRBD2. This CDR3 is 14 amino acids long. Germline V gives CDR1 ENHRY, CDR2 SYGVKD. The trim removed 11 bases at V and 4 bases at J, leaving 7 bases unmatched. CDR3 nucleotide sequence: TGTGCCTTCTCGACTAGCGGGAGCCCAGATACGCAGTATTTT. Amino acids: CAFSTSGSPDTQYF.

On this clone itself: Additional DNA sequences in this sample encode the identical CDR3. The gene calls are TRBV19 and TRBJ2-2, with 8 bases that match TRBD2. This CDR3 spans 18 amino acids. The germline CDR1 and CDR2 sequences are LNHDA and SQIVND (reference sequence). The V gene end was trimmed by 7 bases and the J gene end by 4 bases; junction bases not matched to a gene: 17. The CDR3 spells CASKGGSLREVRTGELFF. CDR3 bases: TGTGCCAGTAAGGGGGGAAGTCTGCGGGAGGTTCGCACCGGGGAGCTGTTTTTT.

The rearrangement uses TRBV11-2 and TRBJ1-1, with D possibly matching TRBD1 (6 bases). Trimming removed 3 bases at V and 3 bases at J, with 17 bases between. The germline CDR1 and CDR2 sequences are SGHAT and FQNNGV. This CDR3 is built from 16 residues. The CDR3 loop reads CASSLGRQGTDTEAFF. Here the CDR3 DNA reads TGTGCCAGCAGCTTGGGGAGGCAGGGGACGGACACTGAAGCTTTCTTT.

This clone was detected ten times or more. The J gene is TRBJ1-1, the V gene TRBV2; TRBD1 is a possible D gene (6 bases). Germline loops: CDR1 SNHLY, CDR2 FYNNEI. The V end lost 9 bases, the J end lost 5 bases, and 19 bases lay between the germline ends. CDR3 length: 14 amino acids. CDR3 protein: CARGRGHQGTEAFF. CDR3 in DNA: TGTGCCAGGGGCCGCGGACACCAGGGGACTGAAGCTTTCTTT. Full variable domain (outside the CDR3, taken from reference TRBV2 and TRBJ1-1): EPEVTQTPSHQVTQMGQEVILRCVPISNHLYFYWYRQILGQKVEFLVSFYNNEISEKSEIFDDQFSVERPDGSNFTLKIRSTKLEDSAMYFCARGRGHQGTEAFFGQGTRLTVV.

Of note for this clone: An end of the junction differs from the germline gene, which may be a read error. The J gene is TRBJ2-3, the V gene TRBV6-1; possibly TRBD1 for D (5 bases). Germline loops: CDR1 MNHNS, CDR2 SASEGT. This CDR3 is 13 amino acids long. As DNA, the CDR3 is TGTGTCAGCAGAGTAGACAGCATGGCTACTCAGTATTTT. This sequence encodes CVSRVDSMATQYF.

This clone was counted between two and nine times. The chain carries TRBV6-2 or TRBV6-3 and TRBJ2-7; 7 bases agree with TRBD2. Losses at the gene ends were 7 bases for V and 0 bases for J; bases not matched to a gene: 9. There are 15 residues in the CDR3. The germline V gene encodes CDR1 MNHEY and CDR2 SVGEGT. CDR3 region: CASKVAGVSSYEQYF. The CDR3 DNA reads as TGTGCCAGCAAGGTTGCGGGAGTTAGCTCCTACGAGCAGTACTTC.

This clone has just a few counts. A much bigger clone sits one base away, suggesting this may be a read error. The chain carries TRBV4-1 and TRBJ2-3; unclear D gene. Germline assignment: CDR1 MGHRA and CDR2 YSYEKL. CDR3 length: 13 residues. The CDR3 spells CSSSSGPTDTQYF. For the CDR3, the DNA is TGCTCCAGCAGCTCCGGGCCCACAGATACGCAGTATTTT.

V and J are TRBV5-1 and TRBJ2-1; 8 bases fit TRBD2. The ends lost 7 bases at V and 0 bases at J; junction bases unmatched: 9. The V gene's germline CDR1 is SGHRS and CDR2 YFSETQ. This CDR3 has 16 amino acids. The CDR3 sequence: CASGPPGTSSYNEQFF. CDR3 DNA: TGCGCCAGCGGCCCACCCGGGACTAGCTCCTACAATGAGCAGTTCTTC.

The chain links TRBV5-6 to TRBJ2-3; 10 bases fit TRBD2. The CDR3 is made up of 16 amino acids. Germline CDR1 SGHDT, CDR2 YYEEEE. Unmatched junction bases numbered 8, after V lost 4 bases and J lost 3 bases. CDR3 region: CASSTFGAGGTDTQYF. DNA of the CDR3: TGTGCCAGCAGCACTTTCGGAGCGGGAGGGACAGATACGCAGTATTTT.

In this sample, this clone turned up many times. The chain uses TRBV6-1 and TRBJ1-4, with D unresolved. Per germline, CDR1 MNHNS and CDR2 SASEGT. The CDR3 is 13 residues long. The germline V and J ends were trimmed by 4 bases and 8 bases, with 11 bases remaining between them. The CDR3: CASSAGTAEKLFF. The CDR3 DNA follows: TGTGCCAGCAGTGCGGGAACAGCGGAAAAACTGTTTTTT.

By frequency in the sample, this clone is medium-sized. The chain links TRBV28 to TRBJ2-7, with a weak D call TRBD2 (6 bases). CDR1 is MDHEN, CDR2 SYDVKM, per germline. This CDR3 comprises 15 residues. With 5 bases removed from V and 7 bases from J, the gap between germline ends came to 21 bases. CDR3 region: CASSPQYSGRREQYF. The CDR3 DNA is TGTGCCAGCAGTCCCCAATACTCAGGGAGGAGGGAGCAGTACTTC.

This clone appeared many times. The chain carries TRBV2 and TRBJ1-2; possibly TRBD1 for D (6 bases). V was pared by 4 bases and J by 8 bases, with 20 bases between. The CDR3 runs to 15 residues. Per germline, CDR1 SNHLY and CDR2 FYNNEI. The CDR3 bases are TGTGCCAGCAGTGCGGACGTTCCAGGGGCAGGAGGCTACACCTTC. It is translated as CASSADVPGAGGYTF.

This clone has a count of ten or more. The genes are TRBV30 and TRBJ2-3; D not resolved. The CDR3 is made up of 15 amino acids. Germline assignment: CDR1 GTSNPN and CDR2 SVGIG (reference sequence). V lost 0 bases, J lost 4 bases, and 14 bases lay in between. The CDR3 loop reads CAWSVLIPPADTQYF. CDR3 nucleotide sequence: TGTGCCTGGAGTGTACTTATCCCTCCCGCAGATACGCAGTATTTT.